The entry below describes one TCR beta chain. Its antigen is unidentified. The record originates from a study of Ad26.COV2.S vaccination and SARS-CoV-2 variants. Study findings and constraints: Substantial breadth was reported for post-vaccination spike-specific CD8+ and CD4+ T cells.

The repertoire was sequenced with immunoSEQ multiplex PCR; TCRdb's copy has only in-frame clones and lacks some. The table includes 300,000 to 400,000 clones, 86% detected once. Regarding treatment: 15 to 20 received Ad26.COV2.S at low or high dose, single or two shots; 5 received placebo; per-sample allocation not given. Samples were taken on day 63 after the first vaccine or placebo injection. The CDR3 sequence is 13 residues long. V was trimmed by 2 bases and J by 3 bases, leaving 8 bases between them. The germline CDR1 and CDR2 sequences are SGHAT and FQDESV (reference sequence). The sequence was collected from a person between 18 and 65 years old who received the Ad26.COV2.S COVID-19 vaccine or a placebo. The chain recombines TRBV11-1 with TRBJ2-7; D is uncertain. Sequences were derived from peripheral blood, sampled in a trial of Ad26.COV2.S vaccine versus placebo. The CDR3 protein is CASSLFDGYEQYF. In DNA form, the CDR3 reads TGTGCCAGCAGCTTATTCGACGGCTACGAGCAGTACTTC. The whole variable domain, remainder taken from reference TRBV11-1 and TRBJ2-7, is EAEVAQSPRYKITEKSQAVAFWCDPISGHATLYWYRQILGQGPELLVQFQDESVVDDSQLPKDRFSAERLKGVDSTLKIQPAELGDSAMYLCASSLFDGYEQYFGPGTRLTVT.